What follows are 27 T cell receptor beta chains derived from one specimen sequenced in a study of T-cell reconstitution after alpha-beta-depleted transplantation in children. Unique molecular identifiers tagged the TCRbeta library. TCRdb redid the calling of the PCR reads with MiXCR, one entry per CDR3 protein. The top ten hold 14% of the sample, which has around 500,000 distinct CDR3 sequences, roughly 24% seen once. Material: PBMCs, mostly from graft donor cells, obtained 360 days after TCRalphabeta/CD19-depleted stem cell transplant. The receptors originated from a boy younger than two who had a stem cell transplant for acute myeloid leukemia, so the T cells may come from the graft donor.

The chain recombines TRBV12-3 or TRBV12-4 with TRBJ2-3; 7 bases align to TRBD1. This CDR3 has 17 amino acids. The ends lost 6 bases at V and 2 bases at J; junction bases unmatched: 14. DNA for the CDR3: TGTGCCAGCAGCCGTAACAACGGACAGGCCTTCACAGATACGCAGTATTTT. Amino acids: CASSRNNGQAFTDTQYF.

The chain joins TRBV6-2 or TRBV6-3 to TRBJ2-7; D gene unclear. This CDR3 has 13 residues. The V and J ends lost 2 bases and 4 bases respectively, with 9 bases between them. CDR1 MNHEY and CDR2 SVGEGT come from the germline V gene. The CDR3 nucleotides read TGTGCCAGCAGTTACGCGAGCTGTTACGAGCAGTACGTC. Translating gives CASSYASCYEQYV.

The rearrangement joins TRBV20-1 to TRBJ2-7; 9 bases line up with TRBD2. The germline gives CDR1 DFQATT, CDR2 SNEGSKA (reference sequence). The length of the CDR3 is 16 residues. J lost 0 bases, V lost 0 bases, and 6 bases had no gene match. The CDR3 loop reads CSARDRLAGSSYEQYV. The CDR3 DNA reads TGCAGTGCTAGAGATCGCCTAGCGGGGAGCTCCTACGAGCAGTACGTC.

The V and J genes are TRBV9 and TRBJ2-7; D possibly matches TRBD1 or TRBD2 (5 bases each). Trimming took 2 bases from V and 0 from J, leaving 6 bases between them. The CDR3 totals 13 residues. Germline V gene sequence: CDR1 SGDLS, CDR2 YYNGEE. This chain's CDR3 is CASSVGVSYEQYF. The CDR3 DNA sequence: TGTGCCAGCAGCGTGGGGGTCTCCTACGAGCAGTACTTC.

The sample holds many counts of this clonotype. J is TRBJ2-5 and V is TRBV11-2; no reliable D call. Trimming stripped 5 bases from V and 4 bases from J, with 17 bases between. CDR1 and CDR2 from the germline V gene are SGHAT and FQNNGV. The CDR3 length is 15 residues. This CDR3 is CASSLRTSRGETQYF. The CDR3 bases are TGTGCCAGCAGCCTGCGGACCTCTCGAGGAGAGACCCAGTACTTC.

This rearrangement joins TRBV6-5 to TRBJ1-1; 9 bases map to TRBD1. Germline CDR1 and CDR2: MNHEY and SVGAGI. The CDR3 runs 16 residues. Trimming removed 1 base from V and 4 bases from J; junction bases left unmatched: 7. As DNA, the CDR3 is TGTGCCAGCAGTTACTTTCGGACAGGGGTGCGCACTGAAGCTTTCTTT. It yields the protein CASSYFRTGVRTEAFF.

This clonotype came up a few times. This chain links TRBV20-1 with TRBJ2-7; 7 nucleotides match TRBD1. V dropped 3 bases and J dropped 3; count of bases not matched to a gene: 8. Looked up from germline, CDR1 is DFQATT and CDR2 is SNEGSKA (reference sequence). The CDR3 runs 14 residues. CDR3 loop: CSASMWDRDYEQYV. The CDR3 DNA follows: TGCAGTGCTAGTATGTGGGACAGAGACTACGAGCAGTACGTC.

This clonotype has a count of ten or more. The rearrangement uses TRBV6-5 and TRBJ1-5; D possibly corresponds to TRBD1 (5 bases). Germline CDR1 MNHEY, CDR2 SVGAGI. The CDR3 extends over 15 amino acids. V dropped 6 bases and J dropped 4 bases, with 16 bases sitting between them. CDR3 amino acids: CASSYDRAPNQPQHF. DNA for the CDR3: TGTGCCAGCAGCTACGACAGAGCCCCTAATCAGCCCCAGCATTTT.

The chain recombines TRBV9 with TRBJ2-3; 8 nucleotides match TRBD2. Germline loops: CDR1 SGDLS, CDR2 YYNGEE. V lost 0 bases and J lost 0; bases outside the gene matches: 6. This CDR3 comprises 17 residues. The CDR3 DNA is TGTGCCAGCAGCGTAGTAGCGGGGCGATATAGCACAGATACGCAGTATTTT. It codes for CASSVVAGRYSTDTQYF. The full variable domain, with the rest looked up from reference TRBV9 and TRBJ2-3, is DSGVTQTPKHLITATGQRVTLRCSPRSGDLSVYWYQQSLDQGLQFLIQYYNGEERAKGNILERFSAQQFPDLHSELNLSSLELGDSALYFCASSVVAGRYSTDTQYFGPGTRLTVL.

This clonotype was detected only a few times. The rearrangement joins TRBV4-3 to TRBJ2-7, with 7 positions matching TRBD1. V lost 0 bases and J lost 0; bases outside the gene matches: 8. The CDR3 extends over 17 amino acids. CDR1 is LGHNA and CDR2 is YSLEER in the germline V gene. CDR3 nucleotide sequence: TGCGCCAGCAGCCAAGATAATTGGGCAGGGGGCTCCTACGAGCAGTACTTC. This gives the protein CASSQDNWAGGSYEQYF.

The rearrangement links TRBV6-2 or TRBV6-3 to TRBJ2-7, with D perhaps TRBD1 (5 bases). This CDR3 region has 13 residues. Germline V gives CDR1 MNHEY, CDR2 SVGEGT. V was shortened by 3 bases and J by 3 bases, with 9 bases between the two germline ends. The chain's CDR3 is CASSYGRVYEQYF. As DNA, the CDR3 is TGTGCCAGCAGTTATGGCAGGGTCTACGAGCAGTACTTC.

This clonotype was counted only a few times. V is TRBV25-1 and J is TRBJ2-2, with D possibly TRBD1 on 6 matching bases. The CDR3 runs to 15 residues. CDR1 and CDR2 (germline): MGHDK, SYGVNS. V shed 1 base and J shed 3 bases, with 9 bases lying between them. CDR3 nucleotide sequence: TGTGCCAGCAGTGAATTGGACAGACACACCGGGGAGCTGTTTTTT. It is translated as CASSELDRHTGELFF.

This clonotype was seen a few times. This chain links TRBV10-3 with TRBJ2-1; no clear D gene. V lost 9 bases to trimming and J lost 4 bases, with 7 bases between them. The germline V gene has CDR1 ENHRY and CDR2 SYGVKD. This CDR3 is 11 amino acids long. The CDR3 reads CAIRDYNEQFF. Here the CDR3 DNA reads TGTGCCATTAGGGATTACAATGAGCAGTTCTTC.

This clonotype has more than one count but fewer than ten. J is TRBJ1-2 and V is TRBV6-5, with D maybe TRBD1 (5 bases). The V end was cut by 3 bases, the J end by 4 bases, with 12 bases between. The CDR3 covers 14 residues. Germline lookup yields CDR1 MNHEY and CDR2 SVGAGI. The CDR3 DNA follows: TGTGCCAGCAGTTATGAGGGGCTTACCTATGGCTACACCTTC. This translates into CASSYEGLTYGYTF.

This chain uses TRBV20-1 with TRBJ2-1; 11 nucleotides match TRBD2. This CDR3 is 13 amino acids long. The V gene's germline CDR1 is DFQATT and CDR2 SNEGSKA (reference sequence). CDR3 DNA sequence: TGCAGCCTTAGCGGGGGGGCGTCGGATGAGCAGTTCTTC. It yields the protein CSLSGGASDEQFF.

This clonotype was found a few times. This chain connects TRBV15 to TRBJ2-1, with 8 bases aligning to TRBD2. The length of the CDR3 is 17 residues. V shed 2 bases and J 0 bases; nucleotides not matched to a gene: 6. Germline V CDR1 and CDR2: LNHNV, YYDKDF (reference sequence). The CDR3 region has the DNA TGTGCCACCAGCAGACGACCGGGGGGGCTCTCCTACAATGAGCAGTTCTTC. It specifies CATSRRPGGLSYNEQFF.

This rearrangement joins TRBV25-1 to TRBJ2-7, with TRBD1 as a possible D gene (5 bases). V was clipped by 2 bases and J by 2 bases, with 10 bases between them. Germline V gene lookup returns CDR1 MGHDK and CDR2 SYGVNS. This CDR3 is 14 amino acids long. CDR3 region: CASSETGGAYEQYF. CDR3 nucleotides: TGTGCCAGCAGTGAAACAGGTGGAGCCTACGAGCAGTACTTC.

The sample holds many counts of this clonotype. The rearrangement links TRBV5-1 to TRBJ2-1; 10 nucleotides agree with TRBD2. V was clipped by 0 bases and J by 9 bases; unmatched bases: 6. The germline V gene encodes CDR1 SGHRS and CDR2 YFSETQ. CDR3 length equals 15 residues. CDR3 in DNA: TGCGCCAGCAGCTTGGCGAGCGGGGGGGCCCTTGAGCAGTTCTTC. Translation: CASSLASGGALEQFF.

Many counts were recorded for this clonotype. The chain combines TRBV3-1 with TRBJ1-1; no definite D call. The ends were cut back, 1 base at V and 1 base at J, with 4 bases in the middle. Germline V gene data show CDR1 as LGHDT and CDR2 as YNNKEL (reference sequence). The CDR3 extends over 13 amino acids. The CDR3: CASSQGGNTEAFF. The CDR3 DNA sequence: TGTGCCAGCAGCCAAGGCGGGAACACTGAAGCTTTCTTT.

This clonotype was picked up a small number of times. This chain joins TRBV20-1 and TRBJ2-3, with a tentative D call TRBD2 (7 bases). Trimming removed 6 bases from V and 0 bases from J, with 16 bases in between. Germline-derived CDR1 and CDR2 are DFQATT and SNEGSKA (reference sequence). There are 15 residues in the CDR3. The CDR3 sequence: CSAGTGGASTDTQYF. CDR3 sequence (DNA): TGCAGTGCCGGAACGGGGGGCGCCAGCACAGATACGCAGTATTTT.

This clonotype was counted only a few times. The chain is built from TRBV4-1 and TRBJ2-5; TRBD1 matches at 8 bases. Germline V gene data show CDR1 as MGHRA and CDR2 as YSYEKL. Trimming at V came to 0 bases and at J to 1 base, leaving 1 base not matched to a gene. This CDR3 comprises 15 residues. CDR3 sequence: CASSQDGTGQETQYF. For the CDR3, the DNA is TGCGCCAGCAGCCAAGATGGGACAGGCCAAGAGACCCAGTACTTC.

This chain links TRBV6-1 with TRBJ1-1, with D perhaps matching TRBD1 (5 bases). The CDR3 runs 11 residues. Per germline, CDR1 MNHNS and CDR2 SASEGT. Trimming cost V 3 bases and J 11 bases, with 10 bases left between them. This CDR3 reads CASSEGGTAFF. CDR3 bases: TGTGCCAGCAGTGAGGGGGGGACGGCTTTCTTT.

V is TRBV20-1 and J is TRBJ1-1; 8 nucleotides agree with TRBD1. V was clipped by 5 bases and J by 0 bases; unmatched bases: 5. This CDR3 region has 14 residues. Germline V gene lookup returns CDR1 DFQATT and CDR2 SNEGSKA (reference sequence). The CDR3 loop is CSAGQGSMNTEAFF. Here the CDR3 DNA reads TGCAGTGCTGGACAGGGCAGCATGAACACTGAAGCTTTCTTT.

This clonotype was detected a few times. V and J are TRBV20-1 and TRBJ2-3; possible D gene TRBD1, 6 bases. The CDR3 runs 17 residues. Germline V gives CDR1 DFQATT, CDR2 SNEGSKA (reference sequence). Between the trimmed V and J ends, which lost 5 bases and 5 bases, there was a span of 26 bases. CDR3 coding DNA: TGCAGTGCTCCACCGATGAGTAGGGGGTTGGGGAAAGATACGCAGTATTTT. It yields the protein CSAPPMSRGLGKDTQYF.

This clonotype was found many times. The chain couples TRBV7-2 to TRBJ2-7; 9 bases line up with TRBD1. J gave up 0 bases and V 5 bases, and 11 bases lay outside the gene matches. The CDR3 is made up of 17 amino acids. Germline CDR1 SGHTA, CDR2 FQGNSA. This CDR3 reads CASSLFPGQGLSYEQYF. In DNA form, the CDR3 reads TGTGCCAGCAGCCTGTTCCCGGGACAGGGCCTCTCCTACGAGCAGTACTTC.

With regard to this clonotype: One end of the junction does not line up with germline, which may come from a read error. The chain carries TRBV20-1 and TRBJ1-2, with D maybe TRBD1 (5 bases). Germline CDR1 reads DFQATT; CDR2 reads SNEGSKA (reference sequence). The length of the CDR3 is 18 residues. The CDR3 DNA is TGCAGTGCTAGAGATCCTTCCCAGACAGCGCAAGTTCTCTATTGCTACACCTTC. Translating it yields CSARDPSQTAQVLYCYTF.

This clonotype was detected ten times or more. The rearrangement links TRBV15 to TRBJ2-7, with 8 nucleotides matching TRBD2. The J segment lost 4 bases and the V segment lost 4 bases, leaving 6 bases of the junction unmatched. Looked up from germline, CDR1 is LNHNV and CDR2 is YYDKDF (reference sequence). This CDR3 has 14 amino acids. The CDR3, as DNA: TGTGCCACCAGCATCGGACTAGCAGAATACGAGCAGTACTTC. Its protein product is CATSIGLAEYEQYF.